The 8 T cell receptor beta chains in this list originate from one sample, sequenced in a study of shared clonotypes between healthy human individuals. Only in-frame clones appear in the TCRdb table, and some are missing; sequencing was by immunoSEQ multiplex PCR. Of roughly 1 million clones listed, about four fifths are singletons. Sample: memory CD4+ T cells from PBMCs. Subset here: CD45RA-negative fraction. All receptors derive from a man between 18 and 29 years old in good health. Some clones in this sample may be carry-over from other donors' samples.

The chain uses TRBV27 and TRBJ2-4; D call uncertain. V was clipped by 4 bases and J by 2 bases, with 9 bases between them. Germline CDR1 is MNHEY and CDR2 is SMNVEV (reference sequence). CDR3 length: 14 residues. The CDR3 loop is CASSSYGTKNIQYF. Here the CDR3 DNA reads TGTGCCAGCAGTTCCTACGGTACCAAAAACATTCAGTACTTC.

With regard to this clone: This clone may be a read error of a much larger clone one base away. J is TRBJ1-2 and V is TRBV6-1; the match to TRBD1 covers 9 bases. The CDR3 length is 14 residues. The V and J ends lost 6 bases and 2 bases, in that order; junction bases with no gene match: 4. CDR1 MNHNS and CDR2 SASEGT come from the germline V gene. CDR3 bases: TGTGCCAGCAGCTGGACAGGGGCCAACTATGGCTACACCTTC. This translates into CASSWTGANYGYTF.

This chain joins TRBV7-2 and TRBJ1-4, with a weak D call TRBD1 (6 bases). This CDR3 has 15 residues. Germline-derived CDR1 and CDR2 are SGHTA and FQGNSA. V gave up 5 bases and J gave up 7 bases, with 17 bases separating them. For the CDR3, the DNA is TGTGCCAGCAGCCTCTCGACGGGGGCGCGTGAAAAACTGTTTTTT. Amino acid sequence: CASSLSTGAREKLFF.

The chain joins TRBV6-1 to TRBJ2-5, with D tentatively TRBD1 (7 bases). CDR1 and CDR2 from the germline V gene are MNHNS and SASEGT. V was trimmed by 6 bases and J by 2 bases, leaving 16 bases between them. The CDR3 covers 15 residues. DNA for the CDR3: TGTGCCAGCAGGGGGGGACAGCGTGGACAAGAGACCCAGTACTTC. It codes for CASRGGQRGQETQYF.

The J gene is TRBJ2-5, the V gene TRBV4-3, with a weak D call TRBD1 (6 bases). The CDR3 is 16 residues long. V gave up 2 bases and J gave up 2 bases, with 15 bases separating them. Germline V gene data show CDR1 as LGHNA and CDR2 as YSLEER. The CDR3 loop is CASSQHLRGKQETQYF. The CDR3 region has the DNA TGCGCCAGCAGCCAACACTTAAGGGGGAAACAAGAGACCCAGTACTTC.

The rearrangement links TRBV7-9 to TRBJ2-7; tentatively, D is TRBD1 (6 bases). This CDR3 has 14 residues. Trimming cost V 4 bases and J 6 bases, with 16 bases left between them. Germline CDR1 and CDR2: SEHNR and FQNEAQ (reference sequence). CDR3 DNA sequence: TGTGCCAGCAGCTCCCTATACAGGGCAACCGAGCAGTACTTC. Its translation is CASSSLYRATEQYF.

The genes are TRBV4-3 and TRBJ1-2; D is possibly TRBD1 (5 bases). The CDR3 totals 15 residues. Germline values: CDR1 LGHNA, CDR2 YSLEER. Trimming took off 2 bases at V and 4 bases at J, with 14 bases between the two ends. The DNA for the CDR3 is TGCGCCAGCAGCCAACCTGACGGGGGTCTCTATGGCTACACCTTC. This gives the protein CASSQPDGGLYGYTF.

This sequence joins TRBV2 and TRBJ1-4; D gene unclear. Per germline, CDR1 SNHLY and CDR2 FYNNEI. There are 14 residues in the CDR3. Trimming removed 9 bases at V and 4 bases at J, with 15 bases between. CDR3 region: CASMVEHLNEKLFF. CDR3 nucleotides: TGTGCCAGTATGGTAGAACACCTTAATGAAAAACTGTTTTTT. Full variable domain (missing parts from reference TRBV2 and TRBJ1-4): EPEVTQTPSHQVTQMGQEVILRCVPISNHLYFYWYRQILGQKVEFLVSFYNNEISEKSEIFDDQFSVERPDGSNFTLKIRSTKLEDSAMYFCASMVEHLNEKLFFGSGTQLSVL.